Listed here are 6 T cell receptor beta chains from one sample, sequenced in a study of T cell clones after liver transplantation. Data came from immunoSEQ multiplex PCR; TCRdb stores just in-frame clones and leaves some out. Of tens of thousands of clones detected, around nine tenths appear once; the ten largest clones hold roughly 2.6%. The starting material was CD4+ T cells from blood, obtained before liver transplant. The receptors derive from a human donor who received a liver transplant.

The V call is TRBV10-3, the J call TRBJ2-3; the D gene could be TRBD1 or TRBD2 (5 bases each). The V end lost 7 bases, the J end lost 1 base, and 15 bases lay between the germline ends. The length of the CDR3 is 15 residues. Germline values: CDR1 ENHRY, CDR2 SYGVKD. The CDR3 loop reads CAITPEGRGTDTQYF. CDR3 in DNA: TGTGCCATCACCCCCGAGGGGCGAGGCACAGATACGCAGTATTTT.

The V and J genes are TRBV5-6 and TRBJ2-7; no clear D gene. Germline values: CDR1 SGHDT, CDR2 YYEEEE. The V end lost 0 bases, the J end lost 4 bases, and 17 bases lay between the germline ends. The CDR3 consists of 16 residues. The CDR3 reads CASSLVKGLSQYEQYF. CDR3 bases: TGTGCCAGCAGCTTGGTAAAGGGCCTTTCCCAATACGAGCAGTACTTC.

The chain carries TRBV10-2 and TRBJ2-7; 7 bases align to TRBD1. V lost 8 bases, J lost 0 bases, and 4 bases stayed unmatched. There are 13 residues in the CDR3. Germline V gives CDR1 WSHSY, CDR2 SAAADI. CDR3 residues: CASSGDSSYEQYF. The CDR3 DNA sequence: TGCGCCAGCTCCGGGGACAGCTCCTACGAGCAGTACTTC.

About this clone: At the DNA level, this CDR3 is encoded by other sequences in the same sample as well. The rearrangement links TRBV15 to TRBJ1-4, with a possible D match to TRBD1 (6 bases). This CDR3 is built from 14 residues. The V end lost 0 bases, the J end lost 4 bases, and 6 bases lay between the germline ends. The germline V gene encodes CDR1 LNHNV and CDR2 YYDKDF (reference sequence). The CDR3: CATSRDRGNEKLFF. CDR3 nucleotides: TGTGCCACCAGCAGAGACAGGGGTAATGAAAAACTGTTTTTT.

This chain connects TRBV7-2 to TRBJ2-1; no clear D. Trimming shortened V by 1 base and J by 11 bases, and 6 bases separated the two germline ends. From germline, CDR1 is SGHTA and CDR2 FQGNSA. The CDR3 runs 11 residues. The CDR3 DNA is TGTGCCAGCAGCTTAGGTTTACAGCAGTTCTTC. This encodes CASSLGLQQFF.

V is TRBV18 and J is TRBJ2-3, with a possible D match to TRBD1 (6 bases). V was shortened by 4 bases and J by 1 base, with 12 bases between the two germline ends. CDR1 is KGHSH, CDR2 LQKENI, per germline. The CDR3 has 15 residues. The CDR3 spells CASSLIRQGTDTQYF. The CDR3 coding sequence is TGTGCCAGCTCACTGATCCGACAGGGCACAGATACGCAGTATTTT.